Each of the 17 T cell receptor beta chains below was sequenced from the same sample in a study of blood T cell repertoires in COVID-19. TCRdb's copy holds only in-frame clones and misses some; the assay was immunoSEQ multiplex PCR. The sample records 20,000 to 30,000 clones, about 91% being singletons. Material for sequencing was peripheral blood. Every receptor here comes from a man between 70 and 80 years old with active COVID-19.

The rearrangement uses TRBV13 and TRBJ1-1; D might be TRBD1 (5 bases). Trimming left V 5 bases short and J 5 bases short, with 12 bases between. The germline V gene encodes CDR1 PRHDT and CDR2 FYEKMQ (reference sequence). The CDR3 covers 13 residues. CDR3 DNA sequence: TGTGCCAGCAGCGCGGGACGGGAGACTGAAGCTTTCTTT. Amino acid sequence: CASSAGRETEAFF.

The chain joins TRBV9 to TRBJ2-3; tentatively, D is TRBD1 (6 bases). This CDR3 has 14 amino acids. Per germline, CDR1 SGDLS and CDR2 YYNGEE. Trimming shortened V by 0 bases and J by 4 bases, and 9 bases separated the two germline ends. The CDR3 DNA is TGTGCCAGCAGCGTAGCCACAGGGCCAGATACGCAGTATTTT. Its translation: CASSVATGPDTQYF.

V usage is TRBV29-1 and J usage is TRBJ1-2, with D unresolved. The germline V gene has CDR1 SQVTM and CDR2 ANQGSEA. The CDR3 sequence is 13 residues long. Trimming removed 4 bases at V and 8 bases at J, with 17 bases between. The DNA of the CDR3 is TGCAGCGTTGGTCTCAGGCGGGGATCGGGCTACACCTTC. This sequence encodes CSVGLRRGSGYTF.

The chain employs TRBV2 and TRBJ1-1, with 7 bases matching TRBD1. Germline V lookup: CDR1 SNHLY, CDR2 FYNNEI. The CDR3 length is 15 residues. Trimming removed 6 bases from V and 1 base from J; junction bases left unmatched: 8. CDR3 bases: TGTGCCAGCAGATTGGACAGGCCTGCGAACACTGAAGCTTTCTTT. Its translation is CASRLDRPANTEAFF.

The chain combines TRBV6-1 with TRBJ1-1, with D perhaps matching TRBD1 (5 bases). Trimming took off 0 bases at V and 5 bases at J, with 13 bases between the two ends. There are 15 residues in the CDR3. Per germline, CDR1 MNHNS and CDR2 SASEGT. The DNA for the CDR3 is TGTGCCAGCAGTGAAGCGACCGGGGGTAAGACTGAAGCTTTCTTT. Protein product: CASSEATGGKTEAFF.

The chain recombines TRBV4-3 with TRBJ2-7; D is possibly TRBD1 (6 bases). Trimming shortened V by 0 bases and J by 4 bases, and 13 bases separated the two germline ends. The CDR3 has 15 residues. The germline V gene encodes CDR1 LGHNA and CDR2 YSLEER. The CDR3 nucleotides read TGCGCCAGCAGCCAAGATCGGGCAGGGGCGTACGAGCAGTACTTC. Protein: CASSQDRAGAYEQYF.

The V call is TRBV30, the J call TRBJ1-1, with a possible D match to TRBD1 (6 bases). Trimming stripped 1 base from V and 11 bases from J, with 11 bases between. The CDR3 sequence is 11 residues long. CDR1 GTSNPN and CDR2 SVGIG come from the germline V gene (reference sequence). The DNA of the CDR3 is TGTGCCTGGAGTGAGGGGGTGCGGGCTTTCTTT. Translation: CAWSEGVRAFF. Full variable domain (missing parts from reference TRBV30 and TRBJ1-1): SQTIHQWPATLVQPVGSPLSLECTVEGTSNPNLYWYRQAAGRGLQLLFYSVGIGQISSEVPQNLSASRPQDRQFILSSKKLLLSDSGFYLCAWSEGVRAFFGQGTRLTVV.

This clone was found once. The chain links TRBV29-1 to TRBJ2-1; 7 nucleotides align to TRBD1. V gave up 4 bases and J gave up 8 bases; unmatched junction bases: 2. This CDR3 is built from 11 residues. The V gene's germline CDR1 is SQVTM and CDR2 ANQGSEA. The CDR3 here is CSVGQGDEQFF. The CDR3 DNA sequence: TGCAGCGTTGGACAGGGCGATGAGCAGTTCTTC.

A few counts support this clone. The CDR3 nucleotides read TGTGCCAGCAGCCCACGGGGGGGCTTGAGGTACGAGCAGTACTTC. This translates into CASSPRGGLRYEQYF. The chain joins TRBV4-2 to TRBJ2-7, with 8 nucleotides matching TRBD2. The CDR3 loop spans 15 amino acids. Per germline, CDR1 LGHNA and CDR2 YNFKEQ. Trimming removed 4 bases from V and 4 bases from J; junction bases left unmatched: 9.

The chain uses TRBV19 and TRBJ1-1; weak D call: TRBD1 (5 bases). Germline assignment: CDR1 LNHDA and CDR2 SQIVND (reference sequence). This CDR3 contains 15 residues. The V gene lost 6 bases and the J gene lost 1 base, with 15 bases spanning the gap. CDR3 DNA sequence: TGTGCCAGTAGGATACGCTTGGGGGGGAACACTGAAGCTTTCTTT. Translation: CASRIRLGGNTEAFF.

The chain carries TRBV30 and TRBJ1-5; TRBD1 agrees at 8 bases. The CDR3 runs 15 residues. V lost 2 bases to trimming and J lost 5 bases; unmatched junction nucleotides: 8. Germline V lookup: CDR1 GTSNPN, CDR2 SVGIG (reference sequence). This CDR3 reads CAWSQGAGGYQPQHF. CDR3 in DNA: TGTGCCTGGAGTCAGGGAGCAGGGGGCTATCAGCCCCAGCATTTT.

The chain links TRBV24-1 to TRBJ1-4; a weak D match, TRBD1 (6 bases). The ends were cut back, 4 bases at V and 6 bases at J, with 14 bases in the middle. Germline V gene sequence: CDR1 KGHDR, CDR2 SFDVKD. The CDR3 sequence is 15 residues long. The DNA for the CDR3 is TGTGCCACCAGTGACCCCAGGGGTCGGGATGAAAAACTGTTTTTT. Encoded protein: CATSDPRGRDEKLFF.

The CDR3 coding sequence is TGTGCCAGCAGTTTTGGGACAGGGGGCGCCGAGCAGTACTTC. As protein: CASSFGTGGAEQYF. The rearrangement joins TRBV28 to TRBJ2-7, with TRBD1 matching 12 bases. Germline assignment: CDR1 MDHEN and CDR2 SYDVKM. J was trimmed by 6 bases and V by 3 bases; bases with no gene match: 3. The CDR3 contains 14 residues.

The chain recombines TRBV7-2 with TRBJ2-5, with unresolved D. Trimming took 5 bases from V and 2 from J, leaving 9 bases between them. The CDR3 covers 13 residues. CDR1 is SGHTA and CDR2 is FQGNSA in the germline V gene. The CDR3 loop reads CASSPGYQETQYF. The CDR3, as DNA: TGTGCCAGCAGCCCAGGCTATCAAGAGACCCAGTACTTC.

The chain recombines TRBV7-3 with TRBJ2-7; D is possibly TRBD2 (7 bases). Trimming took off 0 bases at V and 4 bases at J, with 16 bases between the two ends. Germline V lookup: CDR1 SGHTA, CDR2 FQGTGA. The CDR3 runs 16 residues. The CDR3 is CASSLTRASGTYEQYF. The CDR3, as DNA: TGTGCCAGCAGCTTAACTAGGGCAAGCGGGACATACGAGCAGTACTTC.

This chain connects TRBV21-1 to TRBJ1-2. TRBV21-1 is noted as a pseudogene. This CDR3 region has 17 residues. CDR3 protein: CASSRRGPNVYNYGYTF. CDR3 DNA: TGTGCCAGCAGCAGGAGGGGCCCAAACGTTTATAACTATGGCTACACCTTC.

The chain links TRBV6-5 to TRBJ2-2; no definite D call. Germline V gives CDR1 MNHEY, CDR2 SVGAGI. This CDR3 contains 15 residues. Trimming removed 0 bases from V and 4 bases from J, with 9 bases in between. The CDR3 DNA follows: TGTGCCAGCAGTTACTCGAGCGCTATCACCGGGGAGCTGTTTTTT. This encodes CASSYSSAITGELFF.